This record covers a single T cell receptor (beta chain). The data belong to a study of blood T cell repertoires in COVID-19. Across the whole study: Sources were T cells, B-cell-depleted T cells, or PBMCs; the material itself was cDNA or gDNA.

Per germline, CDR1 SGHRS and CDR2 YFSETQ. The CDR3 covers 11 residues. The V and J ends lost 0 bases and 10 bases respectively, with 5 bases between them. Allocation to cohorts depended on clinical history reported by the participants. Two negative PCRs, clearance, or symptom resolution had been documented for recovered Cohort 3 donors. Per the original data handling: Amplification of reference gene primers provided the estimated nucleated cell counts. Profiled with immunoSEQ multiplex PCR; TCRdb holds only in-frame clones, not every one. For V, J and clone size, that table is used; D and trimming come from the DNA. The repertoire consists of 200,000 or so clones, with roughly 90% occurring once and the leading ten covering about 8.8%.

This clonotype was sampled from a woman between 18 and 30 years old who had recovered from COVID-19. The rearrangement links TRBV5-1 to TRBJ2-1, with TRBD2 as a possible D gene (5 bases). Sequenced: PBMCs or T cells enriched from blood (not recorded which). The DNA of the CDR3 is TGCGCCAGCAGCTTGGCGGGGGAGCAGTTCTTC. Amino acid sequence: CASSLAGEQFF.